The 14 T cell receptor beta chains below all came from one sample that was sequenced in a study of identical twins. TCRdb recomputed calls from the 5' RACE reads with MiXCR, one row per CDR3 protein. Altogether under 400,000 distinct CDR3 sequences are present, roughly 10% being singletons, with the ten largest covering over 7%. Sequencing was carried out using naive T cells sorted from blood. The receptors were sampled from a woman aged 45-65 years in good health.

At least ten counts were recorded for this clonotype. V usage is TRBV29-1 and J usage is TRBJ2-1; D perhaps matches TRBD2 (6 bases). Germline V lookup: CDR1 SQVTM, CDR2 ANQGSEA. The ends were cut back, 3 bases at V and 7 bases at J, with 13 bases in the middle. This CDR3 is 13 amino acids long. The CDR3, as DNA: TGCAGCGTTGACCGCCTAGGAGGGAATGAGCAGTTCTTC. Amino acid sequence: CSVDRLGGNEQFF.

The chain links TRBV5-1 to TRBJ2-1, with 8 bases lining up with TRBD1. The germline CDR1 and CDR2 sequences are SGHRS and YFSETQ. The CDR3 spans 14 residues. The trim removed 1 base at V and 8 bases at J, leaving 5 bases unmatched. For the CDR3, the DNA is TGCGCCAGCAGCTTGAGGACAGGGTTTTATGAGCAGTTCTTC. Amino acids: CASSLRTGFYEQFF.

The gene calls are TRBV2 and TRBJ2-3, with 9 bases fitting TRBD2. V trimming: 8 bases; J trimming: 0 bases; junction bases outside the gene matches: 9. The CDR3 length is 16 residues. From germline, CDR1 is SNHLY and CDR2 FYNNEI. The CDR3 is CASEAVAGASTDTQYF. The CDR3 DNA is TGTGCCAGCGAAGCCGTAGCGGGAGCTAGCACAGATACGCAGTATTTT.

The chain links TRBV6-2 or TRBV6-3 to TRBJ2-3; TRBD1 matches at 9 bases. Germline lookup yields CDR1 MNHEY and CDR2 SVGEGT. The length of the CDR3 is 15 residues. After removal of 2 bases from V and 1 base from J, the junction contained 1 base not matched to a gene. DNA for the CDR3: TGTGCCAGCAGTTACGGGACAGGGCGCACAGATACGCAGTATTTT. Translated, it gives CASSYGTGRTDTQYF.

This clonotype has at least ten counts. V and J are TRBV5-1 and TRBJ2-5; a weak D match, TRBD2 (7 bases). V lost 1 base to trimming and J lost 4 bases, with 8 bases between them. CDR3 length: 13 amino acids. Germline CDR1 is SGHRS and CDR2 is YFSETQ. CDR3 sequence (DNA): TGCGCCAGCAGCTTGCGGGGGGCAGAGACCCAGTACTTC. Residues: CASSLRGAETQYF.

This clonotype was counted between two and nine times. The chain is built from TRBV20-1 and TRBJ2-2, with D possibly being TRBD2 (7 bases). The germline V gene encodes CDR1 DFQATT and CDR2 SNEGSKA (reference sequence). CDR3 length: 16 residues. V was pared by 2 bases and J by 5 bases, with 18 bases between. This CDR3 is CSARSLSGEGTGELFF. CDR3 nucleotide sequence: TGCAGTGCTAGATCCCTTTCAGGGGAGGGTACCGGGGAGCTGTTTTTT.

V usage is TRBV5-1 and J usage is TRBJ2-5, with D possibly matching TRBD2 (6 bases). This CDR3 spans 16 amino acids. The V gene's germline CDR1 is SGHRS and CDR2 YFSETQ. The V and J ends lost 5 bases and 4 bases respectively, with 21 bases between them. The CDR3 DNA sequence: TGCGCCAGCAGTATTACGACCGGGAGAGGAGGAGAGACCCAGTACTTC. Amino acid sequence: CASSITTGRGGETQYF. Full variable domain (missing parts from reference TRBV5-1 and TRBJ2-5): KAGVTQTPRYLIKTRGQQVTLSCSPISGHRSVSWYQQTPGQGLQFLFEYFSETQRNKGNFPGRFSGRQFSNSRSEMNVSTLELGDSALYLCASSITTGRGGETQYFGPGTRLLVL.

This chain uses TRBV7-3 with TRBJ2-3; tentatively, D is TRBD1 (6 bases). The CDR3 spans 13 residues. V was clipped by 5 bases and J by 8 bases, with 14 bases between them. Germline CDR1 is SGHTA and CDR2 is FQGTGA. In nucleotides, the CDR3 is TGTGCCAGCAGCACCTCACAGGGCGGTACGCAGTATTTT. It encodes CASSTSQGGTQYF.

This clonotype occurred a few times. V and J are TRBV20-1 and TRBJ2-7; a possible D gene is TRBD2 (5 bases). The ends were cut back, 6 bases at V and 5 bases at J, with 14 bases in the middle. The length of the CDR3 is 12 residues. The germline CDR1 and CDR2 sequences are DFQATT and SNEGSKA (reference sequence). The CDR3 spells CSAATSPDEQYF. The DNA of the CDR3 is TGCAGTGCCGCAACTAGTCCAGACGAGCAGTACTTC.

This chain links TRBV20-1 with TRBJ2-7, with 7 bases that match TRBD1. This CDR3 is 12 amino acids long. J gave up 6 bases and V 0 bases, and 2 bases lay outside the gene matches. Germline CDR1 and CDR2: DFQATT and SNEGSKA (reference sequence). CDR3 in amino acids: CSAREAGGEQYV. DNA for the CDR3: TGCAGTGCTAGAGAGGCAGGGGGCGAGCAGTACGTC.

The V call is TRBV30, the J call TRBJ2-7; D ambiguous. Germline V gene sequence: CDR1 GTSNPN, CDR2 SVGIG (reference sequence). This CDR3 spans 14 amino acids. Trimming stripped 2 bases from V and 7 bases from J, with 18 bases between. In nucleotides, the CDR3 is TGTGCCTGGAGTCCCCCTTGGCCTTTTCGAGAGCAGTACTTC. Translated, it gives CAWSPPWPFREQYF. Complete variable domain (other parts from reference TRBV30 and TRBJ2-7): SQTIHQWPATLVQPVGSPLSLECTVEGTSNPNLYWYRQAAGRGLQLLFYSVGIGQISSEVPQNLSASRPQDRQFILSSKKLLLSDSGFYLCAWSPPWPFREQYFGPGTRLTVT.

V gene TRBV7-9 combines with J gene TRBJ2-3; unclear D gene. The germline V and J ends were trimmed by 1 base and 4 bases, with 15 bases remaining between them. The CDR3 spans 16 residues. Germline V CDR1 and CDR2: SEHNR, FQNEAQ (reference sequence). Here the CDR3 reads CASSLVGSLGPDTQYF. Written as DNA, the CDR3 is TGTGCCAGCAGCTTAGTCGGTTCCCTGGGCCCAGATACGCAGTATTTT. The variable domain in full, completed from reference TRBV7-9 and TRBJ2-3, reads DTGVSQNPRHKITKRGQNVTFRCDPISEHNRLYWYRQTLGQGPEFLTYFQNEAQLEKSRLLSDRFSAERPKGSFSTLEIQRTEQGDSAMYLCASSLVGSLGPDTQYFGPGTRLTVL.

The chain uses TRBV7-8 and TRBJ2-7; D possibly matches TRBD1 or TRBD2 (5 bases each). This CDR3 spans 17 amino acids. Germline V gene sequence: CDR1 SGHVS, CDR2 FQNEAQ. Trimming took off 5 bases at V and 4 bases at J, with 24 bases between the two ends. CDR3 sequence: CASSPLVPGPLLYEQYF. Written as DNA, the CDR3 is TGTGCCAGCAGCCCACTCGTCCCGGGACCTTTATTGTACGAGCAGTACTTC. The complete variable domain, with remaining parts taken from reference TRBV7-8 and TRBJ2-7, reads GAGVSQSPRYKVAKRGQDVALRCDPISGHVSLFWYQQALGQGPEFLTYFQNEAQLDKSGLPSDRFFAERPEGSVSTLKIQRTQQEDSAVYLCASSPLVPGPLLYEQYFGPGTRLTVT.

This clonotype came up a few times. The rearrangement joins TRBV6-1 to TRBJ2-7; D perhaps matches TRBD2 (5 bases). CDR3 length: 12 residues. The germline V and J ends were trimmed by 7 bases and 6 bases, with 13 bases remaining between them. Germline values: CDR1 MNHNS, CDR2 SASEGT. The CDR3 nucleotides are TGTGCCAGCATGTCGGGGTCGGCCGAGCAGTACTTC. Translated, it gives CASMSGSAEQYF.